A selection of T cell receptor beta chains follows, all from one sample in a study of blood T cell repertoires in COVID-19. The protocol was immunoSEQ multiplex PCR, while the TCRdb copy is restricted to in-frame clones and leaves out a portion. The top ten hold about 1.9% of the sample, which has a few hundred thousand clones, roughly 87% seen once. The sample consisted of peripheral blood. Source of these receptors: a middle-aged man with active or convalescent COVID-19. Each CDR3 is given with its conserved first and last residue. The D gene is left open where the match is weak. Clone size is stated in some rows and not others, as once, few, many or a class when expanded.

d_call | j_call | v_call | clone_size | cdr3_length | cdr3_aa | cdr3_nt
TRBD1 | TRBJ2-1 | TRBV6-5 | once | 15 | CASRTGGTGGHEQFF | TGTGCCAGCAGGACAGGGGGGACAGGGGGCCATGAGCAGTTCTTC
TRBD1 | TRBJ1-4 | TRBV6-5 | . | 15 | CASGNRGRLGEKLFF | TGTGCCAGCGGCAACAGGGGGCGATTAGGCGAAAAACTGTTTTTT
. | TRBJ1-4 | TRBV25-1 | . | 16 | CASSSFPGTSNEKLFF | TGTGCCAGCAGTTCCTTTCCGGGTACATCTAATGAAAAACTGTTTTTT
. | TRBJ2-3 | TRBV7-3 | . | 16 | CASSPGKAGSTDTQYF | TGTGCCAGCAGCCCGGGCAAGGCGGGAAGCACAGATACGCAGTATTTT
TRBD1 | TRBJ1-2 | TRBV2 | . | 13 | CASADRGLYGYTF | TGTGCCAGCGCGGACAGGGGGCTCTATGGCTACACCTTC
. | TRBJ2-7 | TRBV2 | . | 14 | CASSGRDFPYEQYF | TGTGCCAGCAGTGGCCGGGACTTCCCCTACGAGCAGTACTTC
TRBD2 | TRBJ2-3 | TRBV27 | . | 15 | CASRPGGGSTDTQYF | TGTGCCAGCAGACCGGGAGGGGGAAGCACAGATACGCAGTATTTT
. | TRBJ1-1 | TRBV27 | . | 13 | CASSFSGYTEAFF | TGTGCCAGCAGTTTTTCAGGATACACTGAAGCTTTCTTT
. | TRBJ1-3 | TRBV30 | . | 15 | CACEAGQLSGNTIYF | TGTGCGTGCGAGGCAGGGCAACTCTCTGGAAACACCATATATTTT
. | TRBJ1-1 | TRBV12-3/TRBV12-4 | . | 12 | CASKWGGGEAFF | TGTGCCAGCAAGTGGGGCGGCGGTGAAGCTTTCTTT
TRBD2 | TRBJ2-7 | TRBV19 | . | 17 | CASSLKWTSGRGYEQYF | TGTGCCAGTAGTCTTAAATGGACTAGCGGGAGGGGGTACGAGCAGTACTTC
TRBD2 | TRBJ2-7 | TRBV27 | . | 16 | CASSKRTSGRSGEQYF | TGTGCCAGCAGTAAAAGGACTAGCGGGAGATCAGGCGAGCAGTACTTC
. | TRBJ1-3 | TRBV19 | . | 16 | CASSIASVIPGNTIYF | TGTGCCAGTAGTATAGCTTCGGTTATCCCTGGAAACACCATATATTTT
TRBD2 | TRBJ2-7 | TRBV7-2 | . | 15 | CASSLRGGLTYEQYF | TGTGCCAGCAGCTTACGGGGGGGGCTAACCTACGAGCAGTACTTC
. | TRBJ1-3 | TRBV6-1 | . | 15 | CASSEARFSGNTIYF | TGTGCCAGCAGTGAAGCGAGATTTTCTGGAAACACCATATATTTT
. | TRBJ1-1 | TRBV5-8 | . | 13 | CASSWLWHTEAFF | TGTGCCAGCAGCTGGCTTTGGCACACTGAAGCTTTCTTT
TRBD2 | TRBJ2-1 | TRBV5-1 | . | 17 | CASSLDGTSGAYNEQFF | TGCGCCAGCAGCTTGGACGGGACTAGCGGGGCTTACAATGAGCAGTTCTTC
. | TRBJ1-4 | TRBV18 | . | 14 | CASSPTGANEKLFF | TGTGCCAGCTCACCAACGGGGGCTAATGAAAAACTGTTTTTT
. | TRBJ1-1 | TRBV2 | . | 13 | CASSPRPVTEAFF | TGTGCCAGCAGTCCACGTCCAGTTACTGAAGCTTTCTTT
. | TRBJ2-7 | TRBV5-4 | . | 12 | CASSLPNSEQYF | TGTGCCAGCAGCTTGCCTAATTCGGAGCAGTACTTC
. | TRBJ1-1 | TRBV11-2 | . | 16 | CASSLEMGGKGTEAFF | TGTGCCAGCAGCTTAGAGATGGGGGGGAAAGGGACTGAAGCTTTCTTT
. | TRBJ2-7 | TRBV7-9 | . | 17 | CASSFHYSDFSGYEQYF | TGTGCCAGCAGCTTTCACTACTCGGACTTCAGTGGCTACGAGCAGTACTTC
. | TRBJ2-2 | TRBV10-3 | . | 16 | CAISERGAPIFGELFF | TGTGCCATCAGTGAGCGGGGAGCCCCCATATTCGGGGAGCTGTTTTTT
TRBD2 | TRBJ2-7 | TRBV9 | . | 15 | CASSVVPTSGYEQYF | TGTGCCAGCAGCGTAGTTCCGACTAGCGGCTACGAGCAGTACTTC
TRBD1 | TRBJ1-4 | TRBV27 | . | 14 | CASSLNYRGEKLFF | TGTGCCAGCAGTTTAAACTACAGGGGTGAAAAACTGTTTTTT
. | TRBJ1-3 | TRBV7-9 | . | 15 | CASSFRGSSGNTIYF | TGTGCCAGCAGCTTCAGGGGATCGTCTGGAAACACCATATATTTT
TRBD1 | TRBJ1-2 | TRBV11-1 | . | 15 | CASSSAYSDRGGYTF | TGTGCCAGCAGCTCGGCATATTCGGACAGGGGTGGCTACACCTTC
. | TRBJ1-1 | TRBV19 | once | 13 | CASSSDRNTEAFF | TGTGCCAGTAGTTCCGACAGGAACACTGAAGCTTTCTTT
. | TRBJ1-1 | TRBV7-9 | . | 15 | CASSTRRGENTEAFF | TGTGCCAGCAGCACCCGCAGGGGAGAGAACACTGAAGCTTTCTTT
. | TRBJ2-3 | TRBV19 | few | 17 | CASSLTMGGTGKDTQYF | TGTGCCAGTAGTTTAACGATGGGCGGGACCGGAAAAGATACGCAGTATTTT
. | TRBJ2-7 | TRBV27 | . | 12 | CASRGASYEQYF | TGTGCCAGCAGAGGGGCATCCTACGAGCAGTACTTC
. | TRBJ1-6 | TRBV7-2 | few | 12 | CASSRTYSPLHF | TGTGCCAGCAGTCGGACTTATTCACCCCTCCACTTT
TRBD1 | TRBJ1-6 | TRBV6-5 | . | 16 | CASSFRRQGGNSPLHF | TGTGCCAGCAGTTTTCGGCGACAGGGTGGGAATTCACCCCTCCACTTT
. | TRBJ2-7 | TRBV27 | . | 14 | CASSLQGGAYEQYF | TGTGCCAGCAGTTTACAGGGGGGCGCCTACGAGCAGTACTTC
. | TRBJ2-7 | TRBV27 | few | 13 | CASSLTGSYEQYF | TGTGCCAGCAGTTTAACGGGTTCCTACGAGCAGTACTTC
TRBD1 | TRBJ1-2 | TRBV7-3 | . | 13 | CASSLPTGSGYTF | TGTGCCAGCAGCTTACCGACAGGGAGCGGCTACACCTTC
. | TRBJ1-1 | TRBV30 | . | 15 | CAWSPIAGGETEAFF | TGTGCCTGGAGTCCCATAGCCGGGGGAGAGACTGAAGCTTTCTTT
TRBD1 | TRBJ1-5 | TRBV27 | . | 15 | CASKMTGGSNQPQHF | TGTGCCAGCAAAATGACAGGGGGGAGCAATCAGCCCCAGCATTTT
. | TRBJ1-1 | TRBV4-1 | . | 17 | CASSQESRAVLTTGAFF | TGCGCCAGCAGCCAAGAGAGTAGAGCCGTACTAACAACGGGGGCTTTCTTT
. | TRBJ1-1 | TRBV3-1/TRBV3-2 | once | 14 | CASSHRRENTEAFF | TGTGCCAGCAGCCACCGGAGAGAGAACACTGAAGCTTTCTTT
TRBD2 | TRBJ2-7 | TRBV9 | . | 14 | CASSPRVGGNEQYF | TGTGCCAGCAGCCCCCGGGTGGGGGGGAACGAGCAGTACTTC
. | TRBJ1-3 | TRBV2 | . | 13 | CASRAGVGNTIYF | TGTGCCAGCAGGGCAGGGGTAGGAAACACCATATATTTT
TRBD1 | TRBJ1-1 | TRBV7-9 | many | 14 | CASARQGTNTEAFF | TGTGCCAGCGCCCGACAGGGTACGAACACTGAAGCTTTCTTT
TRBD1 | TRBJ1-1 | TRBV24-1 | . | 13 | CATTSGQGPEAFF | TGTGCCACCACATCAGGACAGGGCCCTGAAGCTTTCTTT
TRBD1 | TRBJ1-1 | TRBV7-3 | . | 14 | CASRRDRANTEAFF | TGTGCCAGCCGCAGAGACAGGGCGAACACTGAAGCTTTCTTT
TRBD2 | TRBJ2-3 | TRBV10-3 | . | 18 | CAISETGLAGGPTDTQYF | TGTGCCATCAGTGAGACCGGACTAGCGGGGGGACCGACAGATACGCAGTATTTT
. | TRBJ1-3 | TRBV6-5 | . | 16 | CASSSYHTGSGNTIYF | TGTGCCAGCAGTTCCTACCATACAGGCTCTGGAAACACCATATATTTT
. | TRBJ1-1 | TRBV29-1 | once | 13 | CSVEFRRNTEAFF | TGCAGCGTTGAATTCCGCAGAAACACTGAAGCTTTCTTT
TRBD1 | TRBJ2-7 | TRBV2 | . | 15 | CASSGDRGGAYEQYF | TGTGCCAGCAGTGGGGACAGGGGTGGGGCCTACGAGCAGTACTTC
. | TRBJ1-1 | TRBV27 | . | 13 | CASSSGSVTEAFF | TGTGCCAGCAGTTCCGGGTCGGTCACTGAAGCTTTCTTT
TRBD1 | TRBJ2-2 | TRBV6-4 | . | 15 | CASTGQGVGTGELFF | TGTGCCAGCACTGGACAGGGGGTCGGCACCGGGGAGCTGTTTTTT
. | TRBJ2-3 | TRBV6-2/TRBV6-3 | . | 15 | CASSYGGAGTDTQYF | TGTGCCAGCAGTTACGGAGGGGCCGGCACAGATACGCAGTATTTT
. | TRBJ1-2 | TRBV5-5 | . | 14 | CASRKVTGPGGYTF | TGTGCCAGCAGAAAAGTTACAGGGCCGGGCGGCTACACCTTC